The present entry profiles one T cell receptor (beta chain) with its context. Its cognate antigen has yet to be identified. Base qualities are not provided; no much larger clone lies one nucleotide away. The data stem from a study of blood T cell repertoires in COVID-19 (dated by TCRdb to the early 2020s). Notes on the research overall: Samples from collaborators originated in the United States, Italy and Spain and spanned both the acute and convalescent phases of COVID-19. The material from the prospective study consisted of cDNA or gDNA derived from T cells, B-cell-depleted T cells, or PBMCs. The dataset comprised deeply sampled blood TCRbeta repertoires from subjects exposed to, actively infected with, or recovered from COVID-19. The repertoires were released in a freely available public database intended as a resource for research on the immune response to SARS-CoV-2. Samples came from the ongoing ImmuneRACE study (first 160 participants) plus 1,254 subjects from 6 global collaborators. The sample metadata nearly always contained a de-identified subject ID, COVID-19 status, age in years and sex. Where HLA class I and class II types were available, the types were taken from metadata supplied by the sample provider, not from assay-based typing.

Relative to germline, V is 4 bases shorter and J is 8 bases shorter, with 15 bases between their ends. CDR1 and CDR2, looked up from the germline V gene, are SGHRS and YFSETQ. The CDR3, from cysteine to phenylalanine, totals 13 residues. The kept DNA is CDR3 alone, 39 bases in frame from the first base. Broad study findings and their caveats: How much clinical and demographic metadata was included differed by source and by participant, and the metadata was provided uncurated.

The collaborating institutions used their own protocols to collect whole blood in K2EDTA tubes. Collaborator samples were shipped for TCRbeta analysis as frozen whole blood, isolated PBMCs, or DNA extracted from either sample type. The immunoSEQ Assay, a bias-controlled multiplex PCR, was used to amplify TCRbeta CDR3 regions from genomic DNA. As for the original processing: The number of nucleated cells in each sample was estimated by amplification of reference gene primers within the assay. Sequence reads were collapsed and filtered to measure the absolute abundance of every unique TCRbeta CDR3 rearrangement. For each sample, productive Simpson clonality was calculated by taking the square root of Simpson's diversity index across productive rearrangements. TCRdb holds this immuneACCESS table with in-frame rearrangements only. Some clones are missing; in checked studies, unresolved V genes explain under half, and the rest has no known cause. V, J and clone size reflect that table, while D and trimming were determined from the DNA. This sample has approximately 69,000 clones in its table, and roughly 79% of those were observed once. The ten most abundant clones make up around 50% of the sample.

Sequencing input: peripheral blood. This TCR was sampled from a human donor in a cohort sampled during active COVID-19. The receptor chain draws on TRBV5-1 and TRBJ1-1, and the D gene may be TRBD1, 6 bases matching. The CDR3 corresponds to CASSQGHGGEAFF. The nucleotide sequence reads TGCGCCAGCAGCCAGGGACACGGGGGGGAAGCTTTCTTT. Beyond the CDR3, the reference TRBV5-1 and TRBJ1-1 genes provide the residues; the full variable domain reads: KAGVTQTPRYLIKTRGQQVTLSCSPISGHRSVSWYQQTPGQGLQFLFEYFSETQRNKGNFPGRFSGRQFSNSRSEMNVSTLELGDSALYLCASSQGHGGEAFFGQGTRLTVV.